This T cell receptor beta chain was observed in a study of T cells in Graves' hyperthyroidism and ophthalmopathy. This CDR3 is built from 16 residues. Germline loops: CDR1 SGHRS, CDR2 YFSETQ. V was pared by 2 bases and J by 2 bases, with 9 bases of the junction left unmatched. This clonotype was found a few times. Amplification of TCR beta CDR3 regions used RNA as the template. A set of HTBI primers served as the primers for a first-round RT-PCR of the TCR CDR3. From the multiplex PCR reads, TCRdb called clonotypes with MiXCR, one entry per CDR3 protein. Of 650,000 to 750,000 distinct CDR3 sequences in the sample, less than 15% were seen once.

The gene calls are TRBV5-1 and TRBJ2-7; 8 bases agree with TRBD1. This clonotype was obtained from a woman aged 18-30 years with Graves' hyperthyroidism. Sequenced sample: blood. CDR3 nucleotides: TGCGCCAGCAGCTTAGACTCCGGGACAGGACCCTACGAGCAGTACTTC. This sequence encodes CASSLDSGTGPYEQYF.